The 17 T cell receptor beta chains below all came from one sample that was sequenced in a study of shared clonotypes between healthy human individuals. Repertoires were generated with immunoSEQ multiplex PCR, while TCRdb's copy carries only in-frame clones and drops some. The table lists 2.3 million or so clones, over 90% of them singletons. Material: naive CD4+ T cells from PBMCs. Subset noted: CD45RA+ positively selected. These receptors originate from a man younger than 35 in good health. Some clones in this sample may be carry-over from other donors' samples.

The chain links TRBV6-6 to TRBJ1-4, with D maybe TRBD1 (5 bases). The V end lost 6 bases, the J end lost 5 bases, and 13 bases lay between the germline ends. Germline CDR1 reads MNHNY; CDR2 reads SVGAGI (reference sequence). The CDR3 is 14 residues long. The CDR3 loop reads CASRGQPRNEKLFF. In DNA form, the CDR3 reads TGTGCCAGCAGAGGACAACCAAGAAATGAAAAACTGTTTTTT.

The rearrangement joins TRBV19 to TRBJ1-1; 7 bases line up with TRBD1. The CDR3 extends over 14 amino acids. Trimming at V came to 7 bases and at J to 3 bases, leaving 8 bases not matched to a gene. From germline, CDR1 is LNHDA and CDR2 SQIVND (reference sequence). The CDR3 bases are TGTGCCAGTAACACTCAAGACAGGGACACTGAAGCTTTCTTT. Amino acid sequence: CASNTQDRDTEAFF.

A single count supports this clone. This sample includes further DNA sequences coding for the same CDR3. This sequence joins TRBV9 and TRBJ1-3, with D unclear. Looked up from germline, CDR1 is SGDLS and CDR2 is YYNGEE. V shed 0 bases and J shed 2 bases, with 3 bases lying between them. The CDR3 sequence is 13 residues long. The CDR3 protein is CASSVAAGNTIYF. The CDR3 DNA sequence: TGTGCCAGCAGCGTAGCCGCTGGAAACACCATATATTTT.

The V gene is TRBV5-1, the J gene TRBJ1-4; 8 bases are a match to TRBD1. V was pared by 3 bases and J by 3 bases, with 4 bases of the junction left unmatched. The CDR3 extends over 15 amino acids. Germline V gene lookup returns CDR1 SGHRS and CDR2 YFSETQ. The DNA of the CDR3 is TGCGCCAGCAGCTACGAACAGGGGGCTAATGAAAAACTGTTTTTT. Translation: CASSYEQGANEKLFF.

CDR3 region: CAGWGFPWNTEAFF. The CDR3 DNA is TGTGCCGGATGGGGGTTCCCTTGGAACACTGAAGCTTTCTTT. The gene calls are TRBV28 and TRBJ1-1, with D perhaps matching TRBD1 (5 bases). Deletions cut 11 bases from V and 1 base from J, with 17 bases between. Germline V gene data show CDR1 as MDHEN and CDR2 as SYDVKM. The CDR3 is 14 residues long.

The chain employs TRBV5-1 and TRBJ2-5; D gene ambiguous. V lost 1 base and J 2 bases, leaving 9 bases between the germline ends. From germline, CDR1 is SGHRS and CDR2 YFSETQ. The CDR3 sequence is 14 residues long. The CDR3 coding sequence is TGCGCCAGCAGCTTGTTCGGCCAACAAGAGACCCAGTACTTC. Translation: CASSLFGQQETQYF.

The chain couples TRBV7-8 to TRBJ1-1, with D perhaps matching TRBD1 (6 bases). V shed 6 bases and J shed 3 bases, with 11 bases lying between them. CDR1 is SGHVS and CDR2 is FQNEAQ in the germline V gene. CDR3 length: 13 residues. CDR3 DNA sequence: TGTGCCAGCAGGTCTTACAGGGACACTGAAGCTTTCTTT. As protein: CASRSYRDTEAFF.

The chain links TRBV6-1 to TRBJ2-2; D is perhaps TRBD2 (5 bases). Germline lookup yields CDR1 MNHNS and CDR2 SASEGT. Trimming stripped 1 base from V and 1 base from J, with 7 bases between. The CDR3 is made up of 15 amino acids. CDR3 nucleotides: TGTGCCAGCAGTGAAGTCAGCGGGAACACCGGGGAGCTGTTTTTT. Its translation is CASSEVSGNTGELFF.

This chain uses TRBV7-9 with TRBJ2-3; unclear D gene. This CDR3 is 13 amino acids long. From germline, CDR1 is SEHNR and CDR2 FQNEAQ (reference sequence). V was shortened by 6 bases and J by 0 bases, with 7 bases between the two germline ends. CDR3 amino acids: CASSHGSTDTQYF. DNA for the CDR3: TGTGCCAGCAGTCATGGAAGCACAGATACGCAGTATTTT.

The chain joins TRBV6-5 to TRBJ2-1; D possibly corresponds to TRBD2 (6 bases). Trimming pared 0 bases from V and 9 bases from J, leaving 15 bases between. The length of the CDR3 is 15 residues. CDR1 and CDR2 (germline): MNHEY, SVGAGI. CDR3 region: CASSYSWAREGEQFF. CDR3 nucleotides: TGTGCCAGCAGTTACTCTTGGGCGCGGGAAGGTGAGCAGTTCTTC.

The chain joins TRBV5-1 to TRBJ2-1; 7 bases line up with TRBD2. V was clipped by 3 bases and J by 7 bases; unmatched bases: 10. Germline loops: CDR1 SGHRS, CDR2 YFSETQ. The CDR3 length is 15 residues. The CDR3 here is CASSWGFGSGNEQFF. CDR3 bases: TGCGCCAGCAGCTGGGGTTTCGGTAGCGGGAATGAGCAGTTCTTC. Supplemented by reference TRBV5-1 and TRBJ2-1, the full variable domain reads KAGVTQTPRYLIKTRGQQVTLSCSPISGHRSVSWYQQTPGQGLQFLFEYFSETQRNKGNFPGRFSGRQFSNSRSEMNVSTLELGDSALYLCASSWGFGSGNEQFFGPGTRLTVL.

This rearrangement joins TRBV9 to TRBJ2-1; 9 positions match TRBD2. The V gene end was trimmed by 7 bases and the J gene end by 6 bases; junction bases not matched to a gene: 20. Germline-derived CDR1 and CDR2 are SGDLS and YYNGEE. The CDR3 has 18 amino acids. CDR3 loop: CASPPRPSGNLPGNEQFF. The CDR3 coding sequence is TGTGCCAGCCCTCCCAGGCCTAGCGGGAACCTTCCGGGCAATGAGCAGTTCTTC.

A single count supports this clone. This rearrangement joins TRBV15 to TRBJ1-4, with a possible D match to TRBD1 (6 bases). V lost 1 base, J lost 0 bases, and 12 bases lay in between. The CDR3 totals 17 residues. Looked up from germline, CDR1 is LNHNV and CDR2 is YYDKDF (reference sequence). The CDR3 protein is CATSRVPGETTNEKLFF. DNA for the CDR3: TGTGCCACCAGCAGAGTGCCAGGGGAGACAACTAATGAAAAACTGTTTTTT. Together with reference TRBV15 and TRBJ1-4, the CDR3 gives the full variable domain: DAMVIQNPRYQVTQFGKPVTLSCSQTLNHNVMYWYQQKSSQAPKLLFHYYDKDFNNEADTPDNFQSRRPNTSFCFLDIRSPGLGDTAMYLCATSRVPGETTNEKLFFGSGTQLSVL.

The chain joins TRBV6-5 to TRBJ1-1; D is perhaps TRBD1 (6 bases). The CDR3 is 14 residues long. Germline CDR1 reads MNHEY; CDR2 reads SVGAGI. The V gene lost 5 bases and the J gene lost 2 bases, with 12 bases spanning the gap. The CDR3 here is CASSGGLPNTEAFF. DNA of the CDR3: TGTGCCAGCAGTGGGGGGCTCCCTAACACTGAAGCTTTCTTT.

The chain has TRBV18 and TRBJ1-5, with 7 bases fitting TRBD1. Trimming at V came to 4 bases and at J to 5 bases, leaving 2 bases not matched to a gene. The CDR3 totals 13 residues. Germline V gives CDR1 KGHSH, CDR2 LQKENI. The CDR3 reads CASSQGAHQPQHF. The CDR3 region has the DNA TGTGCCAGCTCACAGGGGGCCCATCAGCCCCAGCATTTT.

The V call is TRBV6-5, the J call TRBJ2-3; D is possibly TRBD2 (5 bases). The germline CDR1 and CDR2 sequences are MNHEY and SVGAGI. This CDR3 is built from 15 residues. V was cut by 5 bases and J by 3 bases, with 15 bases left in between. CDR3 residues: CASSPRTTGTDTQYF. CDR3 DNA: TGTGCCAGCAGTCCCCGCACAACGGGGACAGATACGCAGTATTTT.

The chain employs TRBV6-1 and TRBJ2-1, with TRBD1 as a possible D gene (5 bases). The CDR3 runs 13 residues. Trimming took 6 bases from V and 4 from J, leaving 10 bases between them. The germline gives CDR1 MNHNS, CDR2 SASEGT. The CDR3: CASRDSLYNEQFF. The CDR3 DNA is TGTGCCAGCAGAGACAGCTTATACAATGAGCAGTTCTTC.